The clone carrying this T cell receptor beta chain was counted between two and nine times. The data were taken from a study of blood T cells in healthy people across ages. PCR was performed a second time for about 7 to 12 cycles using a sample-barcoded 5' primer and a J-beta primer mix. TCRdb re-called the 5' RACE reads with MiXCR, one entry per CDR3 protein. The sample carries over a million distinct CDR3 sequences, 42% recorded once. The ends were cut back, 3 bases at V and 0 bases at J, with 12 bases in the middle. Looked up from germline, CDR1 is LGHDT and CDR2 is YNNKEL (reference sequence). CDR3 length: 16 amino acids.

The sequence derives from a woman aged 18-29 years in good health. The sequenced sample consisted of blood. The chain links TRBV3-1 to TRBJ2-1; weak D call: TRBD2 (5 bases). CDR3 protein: CASSHLANLSYNEQFF. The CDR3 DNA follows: TGTGCCAGCAGCCATCTAGCCAACCTCTCCTACAATGAGCAGTTCTTC.